These T cell receptor beta chains were read from a single sample in a study of PD-L1 blockade in urothelial cancer. The assay was immunoSEQ multiplex PCR, and TCRdb's table has in-frame clones only and misses some. The sample has tens of thousands of clones, roughly four fifths seen once; the top ten hold approximately 3%. Sequencing used PBMCs, obtained around atezolizumab (anti-PD-L1) treatment. The receptors stem from a man between 70 and 80 years old with urothelial cancer. Both conserved end residues are part of each CDR3. A D gene is named only where the DNA matches it firmly. Clone size is stated in some rows and not others, as once, few, many or a class when expanded.

D	size	V	J	CDR3	DNA
.	once	TRBV5-1	TRBJ2-5	CASSPGMAFQETQYF	TGCGCCAGCAGCCCCGGGATGGCGTTCCAAGAGACCCAGTACTTC
.	.	TRBV5-8	TRBJ2-2	CASSDSGGNTGELFF	TGTGCCAGCAGCGATAGCGGAGGGAACACCGGGGAGCTGTTTTTT
.	.	TRBV6-6	TRBJ2-6	CASTTPGAGANVLTF	TGTGCCAGCACTACCCCGGGAGCTGGGGCCAACGTCCTGACTTTC
.	.	TRBV19	TRBJ2-7	CASSIRGGEQYF	TGTGCCAGTAGTATTAGGGGCGGCGAGCAGTACTTC
.	.	TRBV4-3	TRBJ1-1	CASSQTSTGRTEAFF	TGCGCCAGCAGCCAAACCAGTACAGGGAGAACTGAAGCTTTCTTT
.	.	TRBV14	TRBJ1-2	CASKKGPGEWNGYTF	TGTGCCAGCAAAAAAGGCCCGGGAGAGTGGAATGGCTACACCTTC
.	.	TRBV19	TRBJ2-7	CASSWTGSYEQYF	TGTGCCAGTAGTTGGACGGGGTCCTACGAGCAGTACTTC
TRBD1	.	TRBV19	TRBJ1-2	CASSTDRASGYTF	TGTGCCAGTAGTACTGACAGGGCTTCTGGCTACACCTTC
.	.	TRBV7-2	TRBJ1-1	CASSFYKNTEAFF	TGTGCCAGCAGCTTCTATAAGAACACTGAAGCTTTCTTT
.	.	TRBV30	TRBJ2-7	CALRQGGYEQYF	TGTGCCCTGAGGCAGGGGGGCTACGAGCAGTACTTC
.	.	TRBV7-3	TRBJ2-2	CASSSLEGRTGELFF	TGTGCCAGCAGCTCCCTAGAGGGCCGAACCGGGGAGCTGTTTTTT
.	few	TRBV14	TRBJ2-2	CASSQVRTGELFF	TGTGCCAGCAGCCAAGTAAGAACAGGGGAGCTGTTTTTT
TRBD2	.	TRBV6-6	TRBJ2-3	CATRRGDGSTDTQYF	TGTGCCACCAGGCGGGGGGACGGAAGCACAGATACGCAGTATTTT
.	few	TRBV20-1	TRBJ2-5	CSARPEETQYF	TGCAGTGCTAGACCGGAAGAGACCCAGTACTTC
.	.	TRBV5-8	TRBJ1-3	CASSLGYLSGNTIYF	TGTGCCAGCAGCTTGGGCTACCTCTCTGGAAACACCATATATTTT
.	.	TRBV18	TRBJ1-3	CASSPIGANSGNTIYF	TGTGCCAGCTCACCGATAGGGGCCAACTCTGGAAACACCATATATTTT
.	.	TRBV5-4	TRBJ2-7	CASNDRSGEQYF	TGTGCCAGCAATGACAGGTCTGGCGAGCAGTACTTC
.	.	TRBV14	TRBJ2-5	CASSQGRLATTQYF	TGTGCCAGCAGCCAAGGGAGGCTGGCAACGACCCAGTACTTC
TRBD2	few	TRBV6-4	TRBJ2-3	CASSDGSGDTDTQYF	TGTGCCAGCAGTGATGGTAGCGGGGACACAGATACGCAGTATTTT
.	few	TRBV7-2	TRBJ1-2	CASSLAQGKYGYTF	TGTGCCAGCAGCTTAGCGCAGGGCAAGTATGGCTACACCTTC
TRBD2	.	TRBV7-3	TRBJ2-2	CASSPLTSGRGTGELFF	TGTGCCAGCAGCCCACTAACTAGCGGGAGAGGGACCGGGGAGCTGTTTTTT
.	.	TRBV7-2	TRBJ2-7	CASRLSRDNGYEQYF	TGTGCCAGCAGACTATCCCGGGACAACGGCTACGAGCAGTACTTC
TRBD1	.	TRBV5-1	TRBJ1-2	CASSSEGAGGVGYTF	TGCGCCAGCAGCTCCGAGGGGGCAGGGGGCGTTGGCTACACCTTC
TRBD2	once	TRBV28	TRBJ2-2	CASRAGGPTGELFF	TGTGCCAGCAGAGCGGGAGGGCCCACCGGGGAGCTGTTTTTT
.	.	TRBV21-1	TRBJ1-1	CASSSPTGVNTEAFF	TGTGCCAGCAGCTCCCCGACAGGGGTGAACACTGAAGCTTTCTTT
TRBD2	.	TRBV14	TRBJ2-1	CASSQRTSGISTSYNEQFF	TGTGCCAGCAGCCAGCGGACTAGCGGGATTAGTACCTCCTACAATGAGCAGTTCTTC
TRBD1	.	TRBV5-1	TRBJ1-1	CASRWDRSSAEAFF	TGCGCCAGCAGGTGGGACAGGAGTTCGGCTGAAGCTTTCTTT
.	.	TRBV7-9	TRBJ2-5	CASSLAGAVTQETQYF	TGTGCCAGCAGCTTAGCGGGGGCCGTTACGCAAGAGACCCAGTACTTC
.	.	TRBV28	TRBJ2-7	CASSPGELREQYF	TGTGCCAGCAGTCCGGGGGAACTACGGGAGCAGTACTTC
TRBD1	.	TRBV5-1	TRBJ1-2	CASSAQQGNYGYTF	TGCGCCAGCAGCGCCCAACAGGGGAACTATGGCTACACCTTC
.	.	TRBV7-2	TRBJ1-5	CASSLGQGLNQPQHF	TGTGCCAGCAGCTTGGGCCAGGGCCTCAATCAGCCCCAGCATTTT
.	.	TRBV28	TRBJ1-2	CASFAYPINNYGYTF	TGTGCCAGCTTCGCCTACCCGATTAATAACTATGGCTACACCTTC
.	.	TRBV5-5	TRBJ1-1	CASSGDTGRTLEAFF	TGTGCCAGCAGCGGGGACACAGGCCGCACCCTTGAAGCTTTCTTT
TRBD1	.	TRBV7-6	TRBJ1-1	CASRQGQGTEAFF	TGTGCCAGCAGACAAGGACAGGGCACTGAAGCTTTCTTT
TRBD1	.	TRBV19	TRBJ2-1	CASSMGTGPYNEQFF	TGTGCCAGTAGTATGGGGACAGGGCCCTACAATGAGCAGTTCTTC
.	.	TRBV2	TRBJ1-6	CASNSVGSSYNSPLHF	TGTGCCAGCAATTCCGTCGGGAGCTCCTATAATTCACCCCTCCACTTT
TRBD1	.	TRBV5-1	TRBJ2-7	CASSMGQGYEQYF	TGCGCCAGCAGCATGGGACAGGGGTACGAGCAGTACTTC
TRBD1	.	TRBV19	TRBJ1-1	CASSMVGGAATEAFF	TGTGCCAGTAGTATGGTAGGGGGCGCGGCCACTGAAGCTTTCTTT
.	.	TRBV28	TRBJ1-1	CASSSSGSETKAFF	TGTGCCAGCAGTTCTAGTGGGTCAGAGACTAAAGCTTTCTTT
.	.	TRBV5-4	TRBJ2-3	CASSPPFRGGTDTQYF	TGTGCCAGCAGCCCCCCCTTTCGCGGGGGCACAGATACGCAGTATTTT
.	few	TRBV4-2	TRBJ1-3	CASSQDPPGPGNTIYF	TGTGCCAGCAGCCAAGATCCCCCGGGTCCTGGAAACACCATATATTTT
.	.	TRBV28	TRBJ2-3	CASAWGGARDTQYF	TGTGCCAGCGCTTGGGGGGGGGCGCGGGATACGCAGTATTTT